Below, one T cell receptor beta chain is given with its context. What it binds is not known. Germline loops: CDR1 SGHAT, CDR2 FQNNGV. Trimming pared 2 bases from V and 0 bases from J, leaving 8 bases between. The CDR3 is made up of 15 amino acids. TCRdb called the reads again in MiXCR, with one record for every CDR3 protein. Of about 360,000 distinct CDR3 sequences listed, about 35% are singletons. The data were obtained in a study of T cell repertoires in cytomegalovirus infection. Across the whole study: Both recently identified HLA-C-restricted and well-studied HLA-B-restricted CMV epitopes were used in the study. TCR beta signatures that were public indicated CMV infection and matching HLA type.

Points from the study as a whole: CMV-specific TCR beta clonotypes restricted by HLA-C were the ones dominating the ex vivo response. Using cumulative public TCR beta family frequency, the authors identified those who carried CMV together with the relevant HLA.

Sequenced here: cultured PBMCs, sampled from culture after CMV antigen stimulation. J is TRBJ2-1 and V is TRBV11-2; no clear D. The sequence was collected from a human donor in good health (CMV status not recorded). Some clones in this sample may be carry-over from other donors' samples. The CDR3 DNA follows: TGTGCCAGCAGCTTATGGCTAAGCTCCTACAATGAGCAGTTCTTC. As protein: CASSLWLSSYNEQFF.